One sample yielded the 3 T cell receptor beta chains listed below, sequenced in a study of early T cells in non-severe SARS-CoV-2 infection. MiXCR, run by TCRdb on the 5' RACE reads, gives a single entry per CDR3 protein. The sample lists about 77,000 distinct CDR3 sequences; roughly 5.3% were seen once. This sample comprised whole blood, obtained at baseline. The receptor source for this set is an adult who was a healthcare worker with PCR-confirmed SARS-CoV-2 infection or an uninfected control (not recorded which).

The sample holds many counts of this clonotype. The chain employs TRBV5-1 and TRBJ2-3; D might be TRBD2 (5 bases). V lost 2 bases, J lost 1 base, and 11 bases lay in between. The CDR3 is 15 amino acids. Germline CDR1 is SGHRS and CDR2 is YFSETQ. The CDR3 region has the DNA TGCGCCAGCAGCTTTTTTGAGGGAGGCACAGATACGCAGTATTTT. Translating it yields CASSFFEGGTDTQYF.

The chain uses TRBV6-5 and TRBJ2-2; 7 bases are shared with TRBD2. CDR1 and CDR2 (germline): MNHEY, SVGAGI. This CDR3 region has 15 residues. Trimming at V came to 10 bases and at J to 4 bases, leaving 12 bases not matched to a gene. The CDR3, as DNA: TGTGCCACCAGGCTTGATGGGAGGGCCACCGGGGAGCTGTTTTTT. Amino acids: CATRLDGRATGELFF.

This clonotype was detected only a few times. This rearrangement joins TRBV20-1 to TRBJ2-3, with 9 bases aligning to TRBD2. Germline lookup yields CDR1 DFQATT and CDR2 SNEGSKA (reference sequence). After removal of 7 bases from V and 6 bases from J, the junction contained 14 bases not matched to a gene. This CDR3 is built from 15 residues. As DNA, the CDR3 is TGCAGTGAGTCGCGCGGGAGGGCGGGATCGGATACGCAGTATTTT. It translates to CSESRGRAGSDTQYF.